A single sample is the source of the 28 T cell receptor beta chains below, sequenced in a study of early T cells in non-severe SARS-CoV-2 infection. MiXCR, run by TCRdb on the 5' RACE reads, gives a single entry per CDR3 protein. The table records approximately 56,000 distinct CDR3 sequences, more than 12% of them present only once. This specimen consisted of whole blood, obtained at baseline. Receptor source: an adult who was a healthcare worker with PCR-confirmed SARS-CoV-2 infection or an uninfected control (not recorded which).

This clonotype came up a few times. In DNA, the CDR3 is TGTGCCAGCAGCCTAGGGACTAGCGGAAGTAATGAGCAGTTCTTC. Translating it yields CASSLGTSGSNEQFF. The rearrangement joins TRBV3-1 to TRBJ2-1, with 11 bases aligning to TRBD2. The germline V gene encodes CDR1 LGHDT and CDR2 YNNKEL (reference sequence). The CDR3 is 15 residues long. The junction had 6 bases not matched to a gene; V was cut back by 4 bases and J by 7 bases.

This clonotype was seen a handful of times. This chain uses TRBV10-3 with TRBJ2-7; 14 positions match TRBD2. Germline V gives CDR1 ENHRY, CDR2 SYGVKD. The length of the CDR3 is 15 residues. V was clipped by 8 bases and J by 4 bases; unmatched bases: 7. The CDR3 spells CAIARGTSGSYEQYF. CDR3 bases: TGTGCCATCGCTAGGGGGACTAGCGGGAGTTACGAGCAGTACTTC.

This clonotype was picked up a small number of times. This rearrangement joins TRBV7-9 to TRBJ1-6; D is uncertain. Deletions cut 1 base from V and 9 bases from J, with 4 bases between. The CDR3 loop spans 12 amino acids. Germline CDR1 reads SEHNR; CDR2 reads FQNEAQ (reference sequence). CDR3 nucleotide sequence: TGTGCCAGCAGCTTAGATAGTTCACCCCTCCACTTT. Its translation: CASSLDSSPLHF. The whole variable domain, remainder taken from reference TRBV7-9 and TRBJ1-6, is DTGVSQNPRHKITKRGQNVTFRCDPISEHNRLYWYRQTLGQGPEFLTYFQNEAQLEKSRLLSDRFSAERPKGSFSTLEIQRTEQGDSAMYLCASSLDSSPLHFGNGTRLTVT.

V gene TRBV7-9 combines with J gene TRBJ1-3, with D perhaps matching TRBD1 (5 bases). CDR3 length: 17 residues. CDR1 is SEHNR and CDR2 is FQNEAQ in the germline V gene (reference sequence). V shed 0 bases and J shed 0 bases, with 12 bases lying between them. CDR3 DNA sequence: TGTGCCAGCAGCTTAGCCCGGGGGGGTGACTCTGGAAACACCATATATTTT. Protein: CASSLARGGDSGNTIYF. The complete variable domain, with remaining parts taken from reference TRBV7-9 and TRBJ1-3, reads DTGVSQNPRHKITKRGQNVTFRCDPISEHNRLYWYRQTLGQGPEFLTYFQNEAQLEKSRLLSDRFSAERPKGSFSTLEIQRTEQGDSAMYLCASSLARGGDSGNTIYFGEGSWLTVV.

This clonotype was observed a handful of times. This chain uses TRBV4-2 with TRBJ2-3; TRBD2 matches at 12 bases. The CDR3 is made up of 16 amino acids. Germline loops: CDR1 LGHNA, CDR2 YNFKEQ. V was clipped by 1 base and J by 2 bases; unmatched bases: 1. The CDR3 here is CASSQGTSGATDTQYF. DNA of the CDR3: TGTGCCAGCAGCCAAGGGACTAGCGGGGCCACAGATACGCAGTATTTT.

This chain connects TRBV12-3 or TRBV12-4 to TRBJ1-2; D perhaps matches TRBD1 (5 bases). The CDR3 is 17 amino acids. The V end was cut by 6 bases, the J end by 0 bases, with 20 bases between. This CDR3 is CASRDLGQNEANYGYTF. Here the CDR3 DNA reads TGTGCCAGCAGGGACCTGGGGCAGAATGAGGCTAACTATGGCTACACCTTC.

This clonotype was found many times. J is TRBJ2-3 and V is TRBV6-1; possibly TRBD1 for D (5 bases). The CDR3 length is 15 residues. Germline V gene lookup returns CDR1 MNHNS and CDR2 SASEGT. Trimming took 1 base from V and 0 from J, leaving 8 bases between them. The CDR3 bases are TGTGCCAGCAGTGAAGTGTGGGGCAGCACAGATACGCAGTATTTT. Protein: CASSEVWGSTDTQYF.

The chain combines TRBV7-2 with TRBJ2-3; tentatively, D is TRBD2 (6 bases). Deletions cut 5 bases from V and 4 bases from J, with 16 bases between. Germline V gene sequence: CDR1 SGHTA, CDR2 FQGNSA. CDR3 length: 15 residues. CDR3 DNA: TGTGCCAGCAGCCGACGGGCCGGGAGCCCAGATACGCAGTATTTT. It encodes CASSRRAGSPDTQYF.

This clonotype was detected only once. V and J are TRBV29-1 and TRBJ2-1; 8 positions agree with TRBD1. The CDR3 sequence is 14 residues long. The trim removed 6 bases at V and 4 bases at J, leaving 8 bases unmatched. Germline CDR1 and CDR2: SQVTM and ANQGSEA. CDR3 DNA: TGCAGCGTGCAACAGGGGGGCCTGTACAATGAGCAGTTCTTC. Protein: CSVQQGGLYNEQFF.

This clonotype was observed at least ten times. This rearrangement joins TRBV2 to TRBJ1-3, with D hard to call. Trimming pared 8 bases from V and 4 bases from J, leaving 15 bases between. This CDR3 has 14 residues. Germline V gene lookup returns CDR1 SNHLY and CDR2 FYNNEI. Here the CDR3 DNA reads TGTGCCAGCGTAGGGAATCCGGGAGGAAACACCATATATTTT. Translated: CASVGNPGGNTIYF.

The rearrangement links TRBV30 to TRBJ1-6, with D maybe TRBD1 (5 bases). The V end lost 3 bases, the J end lost 9 bases, and 12 bases lay between the germline ends. Germline V gene sequence: CDR1 GTSNPN, CDR2 SVGIG (reference sequence). The CDR3 is made up of 13 amino acids. CDR3 protein: CAWSGPGISPLHF. The CDR3 DNA reads TGTGCCTGGAGCGGGCCAGGGATTTCACCCCTCCACTTT.

The chain links TRBV3-1 to TRBJ2-7; the D gene is possibly TRBD2 (6 bases). Germline V lookup: CDR1 LGHDT, CDR2 YNNKEL (reference sequence). The ends were cut back, 3 bases at V and 5 bases at J, with 14 bases in the middle. The CDR3 loop spans 14 amino acids. CDR3 nucleotides: TGTGCCAGCAGCCAGACTAGTATGAGCAACGAGCAGTACTTC. Encoded protein: CASSQTSMSNEQYF.

On this clonotype: Germline is not matched at one junction end, which may reflect a read error. This rearrangement joins TRBV5-1 to TRBJ2-7; the D gene is possibly TRBD1 (6 bases). Germline loops: CDR1 SGHRS, CDR2 YFSETQ. The CDR3 has 12 amino acids. CDR3 nucleotide sequence: TGCGCCAGCAGCTCACAGGGCTACGAGAAGTACTTC. It translates to CASSSQGYEKYF.

The rearrangement links TRBV6-5 to TRBJ2-5; tentatively, D is TRBD2 (6 bases). V was cut by 0 bases and J by 5 bases, with 13 bases left in between. The CDR3 contains 15 residues. Looked up from germline, CDR1 is MNHEY and CDR2 is SVGAGI. The CDR3 sequence: CASSYSGPSVETQYF. The CDR3 DNA follows: TGTGCCAGCAGTTACTCAGGGCCTAGCGTTGAGACCCAGTACTTC.

Details on this clonotype: A much larger clonotype is one base distant, so this may be a read error. This sequence joins TRBV20-1 and TRBJ2-7; D may correspond to TRBD1 or TRBD2 (5 bases each). Germline V gene sequence: CDR1 DFQATT, CDR2 SNEGSKA (reference sequence). The CDR3 consists of 15 residues. The V end lost 5 bases, the J end lost 0 bases, and 17 bases lay between the germline ends. For the CDR3, the DNA is TGCAGTGCTGGAATCGTCGGGGCGAACTCCTACGAGCAGTACTTC. Its protein product is CSAGIVGANSYEQYF.

This clonotype was seen many times. The genes are TRBV11-2 and TRBJ2-2; TRBD1 agrees at 7 bases. The CDR3 runs 18 residues. Looked up from germline, CDR1 is SGHAT and CDR2 is FQNNGV. V gave up 0 bases and J gave up 2 bases; unmatched junction bases: 9. The CDR3 region is CASSLEGGPYLNTGELFF. As DNA, the CDR3 is TGTGCCAGCAGCTTAGAAGGGGGCCCTTACCTAAACACCGGGGAGCTGTTTTTT.

This chain connects TRBV12-3 or TRBV12-4 to TRBJ1-2; 10 bases align to TRBD1. The trim removed 5 bases at V and 5 bases at J, leaving 5 bases unmatched. The CDR3 is 14 residues long. CDR3 in amino acids: CASSPWTGGYGYTF. The CDR3 DNA is TGTGCCAGCAGTCCTTGGACAGGGGGATATGGCTACACCTTC.

This clonotype was seen at least ten times. CDR3: CASSPQGPGGYTF. Written as DNA, the CDR3 is TGTGCCAGCAGCCCTCAGGGGCCGGGTGGCTACACCTTC. The V call is TRBV3-1, the J call TRBJ1-2; possibly TRBD1 for D (6 bases). Trimming removed 4 bases at V and 7 bases at J, with 13 bases between. The V gene's germline CDR1 is LGHDT and CDR2 YNNKEL (reference sequence). This CDR3 region has 13 residues.

This clonotype was found a few times. This chain joins TRBV7-8 and TRBJ2-7; D is possibly TRBD1 (5 bases). In germline, CDR1 is SGHVS, CDR2 FQNEAQ. CDR3 length: 13 amino acids. Trimming took off 5 bases at V and 2 bases at J, with 10 bases between the two ends. The CDR3 region is CASSMTETYEQYF. Written as DNA, the CDR3 is TGTGCCAGCAGCATGACAGAAACCTACGAGCAGTACTTC.

This clonotype was recorded a few times. This rearrangement joins TRBV11-2 to TRBJ2-5, with 11 bases fitting TRBD2. J was trimmed by 5 bases and V by 2 bases; bases with no gene match: 4. The CDR3 loop spans 15 amino acids. Germline-derived CDR1 and CDR2 are SGHAT and FQNNGV. The CDR3 region has the DNA TGTGCCAGCAGCTTAATAGCGGGAGGGATGGAGACCCAGTACTTC. This translates into CASSLIAGGMETQYF.

The chain is built from TRBV29-1 and TRBJ2-2; TRBD2 aligns across 10 bases. The V segment lost 6 bases and the J segment 4 bases; nucleotides outside the gene matches: 8. CDR3 length equals 15 residues. Germline CDR1 SQVTM, CDR2 ANQGSEA. The CDR3 sequence: CSVALLAGSTGELFF. CDR3 DNA sequence: TGCAGCGTCGCCCTACTAGCGGGGAGCACCGGGGAGCTGTTTTTT.

This clonotype was counted only a few times. The chain joins TRBV10-3 to TRBJ1-1, with no clear D. From germline, CDR1 is ENHRY and CDR2 SYGVKD. Trimming removed 0 bases at V and 0 bases at J, with 11 bases between. The CDR3 covers 16 residues. The CDR3 DNA is TGTGCCATCAGTGAGTCATCCGGGAACCTGAACACTGAAGCTTTCTTT. Protein product: CAISESSGNLNTEAFF.

The rearrangement joins TRBV28 to TRBJ2-7, with D possibly being TRBD1 (6 bases). This CDR3 spans 15 amino acids. Trimming left V 4 bases short and J 5 bases short, with 18 bases between. Per the germline V gene, CDR1 is MDHEN and CDR2 is SYDVKM. CDR3 protein: CASSSTLGQTNEQYF. CDR3 nucleotides: TGTGCCAGCAGTTCTACTCTAGGACAGACGAACGAGCAGTACTTC.

This chain links TRBV2 with TRBJ2-5, with 11 bases aligning to TRBD2. The CDR3 consists of 15 residues. J was trimmed by 4 bases and V by 4 bases; bases with no gene match: 5. From germline, CDR1 is SNHLY and CDR2 FYNNEI. The CDR3 is CASSVETSGAETQYF. For the CDR3, the DNA is TGTGCCAGCAGTGTAGAGACTAGCGGGGCAGAGACCCAGTACTTC.

This clonotype appeared a few times. This chain links TRBV28 with TRBJ2-7; D is uncertain. CDR3 size: 14 residues. V lost 6 bases, J lost 3 bases, and 15 bases lay in between. The germline V gene encodes CDR1 MDHEN and CDR2 SYDVKM. CDR3 in DNA: TGTGCCAGCAGCCGAACAGAGCAATACTACGAGCAGTACTTC. Amino acids: CASSRTEQYYEQYF.

This clonotype has just a few counts. The chain links TRBV7-2 to TRBJ1-2, with D tentatively TRBD1 (5 bases). Germline V gene sequence: CDR1 SGHTA, CDR2 FQGNSA. This CDR3 spans 12 amino acids. V lost 3 bases and J lost 4, with 6 bases in between. CDR3 nucleotide sequence: TGTGCCAGCAGCTTGGGGCCCTATGGCTACACCTTC. Translation gives CASSLGPYGYTF.

The J gene is TRBJ2-7, the V gene TRBV11-2; D perhaps matches TRBD1 (6 bases). The CDR3 consists of 14 residues. Between the trimmed V and J ends, which lost 5 bases and 7 bases, there was a span of 18 bases. Germline CDR1 and CDR2: SGHAT and FQNNGV. The CDR3 protein is CASSRLGAGEEQYF. The CDR3 DNA reads TGTGCCAGCAGCCGACTCGGGGCAGGGGAGGAGCAGTACTTC.

This chain connects TRBV11-2 to TRBJ1-1, with D possibly TRBD1 on 5 matching bases. The germline CDR1 and CDR2 sequences are SGHAT and FQNNGV. The CDR3 covers 13 residues. Deletions cut 5 bases from V and 11 bases from J, with 18 bases between. The CDR3 DNA is TGTGCCAGCAGCCGGGGGACGGCCCTGAAGGCTTTCTTT. Its protein product is CASSRGTALKAFF.